This entry lists 7 T cell receptor beta chains sequenced from one sample in a study of shared clonotypes between healthy human individuals. The assay was immunoSEQ multiplex PCR, and TCRdb's table has in-frame clones only and misses some. The sample has more than 2,000,000 clones, approximately 90% seen once. Sequenced material: naive CD4+ T cells sorted from blood. The subset denotes: CD45RA+ positively selected. The receptors were sampled from a man aged 18 to 30 in good health.

This chain links TRBV5-4 with TRBJ2-1; 9 bases line up with TRBD2. After removal of 2 bases from V and 5 bases from J, the junction contained 11 bases not matched to a gene. The CDR3 consists of 17 residues. The germline CDR1 and CDR2 sequences are SGHNT and YYREEE (reference sequence). In DNA, the CDR3 is TGTGCCAGCAGCTTAGGAGCGGGAGGCGGGTCCCACAATGAGCAGTTCTTC. Protein product: CASSLGAGGGSHNEQFF. The variable domain in full, with the rest retrieved from reference TRBV5-4 and TRBJ2-1, is ETGVTQSPTHLIKTRGQQVTLRCSSQSGHNTVSWYQQALGQGPQFIFQYYREEENGRGNFPPRFSGLQFPNYSSELNVNALELDDSALYLCASSLGAGGGSHNEQFFGPGTRLTVL.

This chain joins TRBV7-9 and TRBJ1-5, with unresolved D. Trimming took off 5 bases at V and 3 bases at J, with 11 bases between the two ends. This CDR3 is 14 amino acids long. Germline CDR1 is SEHNR and CDR2 is FQNEAQ (reference sequence). The CDR3 loop is CASSKDVLNQPQHF. The CDR3, as DNA: TGTGCCAGCAGCAAGGACGTTCTCAATCAGCCCCAGCATTTT. Drawing the rest from reference TRBV7-9 and TRBJ1-5, the complete variable domain is DTGVSQNPRHKITKRGQNVTFRCDPISEHNRLYWYRQTLGQGPEFLTYFQNEAQLEKSRLLSDRFSAERPKGSFSTLEIQRTEQGDSAMYLCASSKDVLNQPQHFGDGTRLSIL.

The chain joins TRBV23-1 to TRBJ2-3, with D unresolved. TRBV23-1 carries the ORF label, with uncertain function. V lost 2 bases and J 4 bases, leaving 13 bases between the germline ends. The CDR3 sequence is 15 residues long. The CDR3 sequence is CASSQNKLLPDTQYF. CDR3 coding DNA: TGCGCCAGCAGTCAAAATAAGCTACTCCCAGATACGCAGTATTTT.

The rearrangement links TRBV2 to TRBJ2-3; D tentatively fits TRBD1 or TRBD2 (5 bases each). V gave up 7 bases and J gave up 10 bases, with 15 bases separating them. This CDR3 has 12 residues. In germline, CDR1 is SNHLY, CDR2 FYNNEI. Here the CDR3 reads CASTRWWGPQYF. CDR3 nucleotides: TGTGCCAGCACCCGATGGTGGGGACCGCAGTATTTT.

The chain recombines TRBV6-5 with TRBJ1-2; the D is unclear. Germline CDR1 reads MNHEY; CDR2 reads SVGAGI. CDR3 size: 13 residues. V gave up 6 bases and J gave up 1 base, with 9 bases separating them. CDR3 in amino acids: CASRRGFNYGYTF. DNA of the CDR3: TGTGCCAGCAGGAGAGGGTTTAACTATGGCTACACCTTC.

This chain joins TRBV15 and TRBJ1-2; TRBD1 aligns across 9 bases. Germline values: CDR1 LNHNV, CDR2 YYDKDF (reference sequence). The V segment lost 0 bases and the J segment 8 bases; nucleotides outside the gene matches: 10. This CDR3 region has 16 residues. CDR3 residues: CATSRDLDRGSYGYTF. Here the CDR3 DNA reads TGTGCCACCAGCAGAGATCTGGACAGGGGTTCGTACGGCTACACCTTC.

Worth noting for this clone: Other DNA sequences of this sample code for an identical CDR3. The rearrangement uses TRBV27 and TRBJ2-1, with D perhaps TRBD1 (5 bases). Germline V CDR1 and CDR2: MNHEY, SMNVEV (reference sequence). Trimming left V 4 bases short and J 2 bases short, with 9 bases between. The CDR3 extends over 14 amino acids. In nucleotides, the CDR3 is TGTGCCAGCAGTTCCGGCAGGGCCTACAATGAGCAGTTCTTC. Its protein product is CASSSGRAYNEQFF.